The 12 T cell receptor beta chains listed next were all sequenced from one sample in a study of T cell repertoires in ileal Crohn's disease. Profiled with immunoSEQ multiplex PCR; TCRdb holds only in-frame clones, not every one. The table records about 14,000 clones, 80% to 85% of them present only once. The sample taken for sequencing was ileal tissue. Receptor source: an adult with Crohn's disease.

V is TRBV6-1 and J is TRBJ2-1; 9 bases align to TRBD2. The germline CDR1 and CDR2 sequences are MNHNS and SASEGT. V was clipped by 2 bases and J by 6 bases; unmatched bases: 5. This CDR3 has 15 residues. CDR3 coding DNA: TGTGCCAGCAGTGAACAGGCGGGAGGGTCCAATGAGCAGTTCTTC. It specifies CASSEQAGGSNEQFF.

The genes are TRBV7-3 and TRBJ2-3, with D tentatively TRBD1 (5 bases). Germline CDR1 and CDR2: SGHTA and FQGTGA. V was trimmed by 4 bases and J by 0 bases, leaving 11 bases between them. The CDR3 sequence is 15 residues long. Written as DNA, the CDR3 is TGTGCCAGCAGCTCCACACAGGAGAGCACAGATACGCAGTATTTT. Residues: CASSSTQESTDTQYF.

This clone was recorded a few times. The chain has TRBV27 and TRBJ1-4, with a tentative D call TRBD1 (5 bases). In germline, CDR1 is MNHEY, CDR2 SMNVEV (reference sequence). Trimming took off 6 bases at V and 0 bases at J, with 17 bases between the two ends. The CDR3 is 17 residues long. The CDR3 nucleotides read TGTGCCAGCAGGTCCCGGTCGGGGGGAGCAACTAATGAAAAACTGTTTTTT. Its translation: CASRSRSGGATNEKLFF. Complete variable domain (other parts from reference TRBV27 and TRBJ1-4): EAQVTQNPRYLITVTGKKLTVTCSQNMNHEYMSWYRQDPGLGLRQIYYSMNVEVTDKGDVPEGYKVSRKEKRNFPLILESPSPNQTSLYFCASRSRSGGATNEKLFFGSGTQLSVL.

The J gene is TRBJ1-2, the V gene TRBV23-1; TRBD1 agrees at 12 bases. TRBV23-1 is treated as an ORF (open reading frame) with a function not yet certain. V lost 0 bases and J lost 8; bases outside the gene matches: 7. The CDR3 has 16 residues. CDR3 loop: CASSQSWDRGLGGYTF. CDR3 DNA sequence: TGCGCCAGCAGTCAATCTTGGGACAGGGGGCTAGGGGGCTACACCTTC.

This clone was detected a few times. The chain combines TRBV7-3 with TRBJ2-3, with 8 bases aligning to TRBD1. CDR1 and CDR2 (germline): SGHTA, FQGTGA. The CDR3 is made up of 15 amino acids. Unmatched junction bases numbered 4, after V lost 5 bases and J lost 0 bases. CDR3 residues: CASSAGQVSTDTQYF. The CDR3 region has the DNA TGTGCCAGCAGCGCGGGACAGGTTAGCACAGATACGCAGTATTTT.

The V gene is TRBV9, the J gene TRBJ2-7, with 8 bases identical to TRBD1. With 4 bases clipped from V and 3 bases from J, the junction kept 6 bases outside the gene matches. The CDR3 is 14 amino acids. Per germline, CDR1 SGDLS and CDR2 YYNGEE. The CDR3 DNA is TGTGCCAGCAGCCGCACAGGGGGGAGCTACGAGCAGTACTTC. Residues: CASSRTGGSYEQYF. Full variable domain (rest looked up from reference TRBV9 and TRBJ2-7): DSGVTQTPKHLITATGQRVTLRCSPRSGDLSVYWYQQSLDQGLQFLIQYYNGEERAKGNILERFSAQQFPDLHSELNLSSLELGDSALYFCASSRTGGSYEQYFGPGTRLTVT.

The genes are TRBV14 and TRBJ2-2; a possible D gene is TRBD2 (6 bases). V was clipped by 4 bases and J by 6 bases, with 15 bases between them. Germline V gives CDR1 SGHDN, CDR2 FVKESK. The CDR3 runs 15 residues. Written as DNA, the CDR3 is TGTGCCAGCAGCCCGCACGGGGGTTATGCCGGGGAGCTGTTTTTT. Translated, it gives CASSPHGGYAGELFF. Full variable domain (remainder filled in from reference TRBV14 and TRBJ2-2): EAGVTQFPSHSVIEKGQTVTLRCDPISGHDNLYWYRRVMGKEIKFLLHFVKESKQDESGMPNNRFLAERTGGTYSTLKVQPAELEDSGVYFCASSPHGGYAGELFFGEGSRLTVL.

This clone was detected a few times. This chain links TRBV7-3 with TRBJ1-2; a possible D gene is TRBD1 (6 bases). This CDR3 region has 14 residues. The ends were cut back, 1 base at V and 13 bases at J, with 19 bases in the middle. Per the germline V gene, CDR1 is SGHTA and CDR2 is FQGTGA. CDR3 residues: CASSLNPLGGAATF. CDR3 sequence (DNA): TGTGCCAGCAGCTTAAACCCCCTCGGGGGGGCAGCCACCTTC. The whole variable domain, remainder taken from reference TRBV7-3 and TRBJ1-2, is GAGVSQTPSNKVTEKGKYVELRCDPISGHTALYWYRQSLGQGPEFLIYFQGTGAADDSGLPNDRFFAVRPEGSVSTLKIQRTERGDSAVYLCASSLNPLGGAATFGSGTRLTVV.

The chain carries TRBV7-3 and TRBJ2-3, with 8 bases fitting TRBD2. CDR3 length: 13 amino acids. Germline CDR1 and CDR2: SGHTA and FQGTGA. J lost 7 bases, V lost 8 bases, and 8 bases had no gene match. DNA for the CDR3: TGTGCCAGCGGACACAGCGGGGGAAATACGCAGTATTTT. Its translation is CASGHSGGNTQYF. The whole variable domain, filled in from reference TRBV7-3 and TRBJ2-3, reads GAGVSQTPSNKVTEKGKYVELRCDPISGHTALYWYRQSLGQGPEFLIYFQGTGAADDSGLPNDRFFAVRPEGSVSTLKIQRTERGDSAVYLCASGHSGGNTQYFGPGTRLTVL.

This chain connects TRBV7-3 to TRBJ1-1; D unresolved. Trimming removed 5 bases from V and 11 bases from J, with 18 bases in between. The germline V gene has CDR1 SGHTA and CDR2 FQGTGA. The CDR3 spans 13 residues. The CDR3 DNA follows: TGTGCCAGCAGCCTATCAGGTATGCAGAAGGCTTTCTTT. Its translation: CASSLSGMQKAFF.

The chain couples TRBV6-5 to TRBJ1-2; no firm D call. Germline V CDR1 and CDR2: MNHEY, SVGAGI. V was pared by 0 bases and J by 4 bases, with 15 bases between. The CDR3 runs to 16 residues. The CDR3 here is CASSYSIGELGYGYTF. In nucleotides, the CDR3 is TGTGCCAGCAGTTACTCGATCGGGGAGTTGGGCTATGGCTACACCTTC.

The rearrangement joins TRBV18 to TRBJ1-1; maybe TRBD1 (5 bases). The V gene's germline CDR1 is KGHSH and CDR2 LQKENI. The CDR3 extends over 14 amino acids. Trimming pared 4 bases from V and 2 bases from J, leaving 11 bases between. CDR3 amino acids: CASSQGVGNTEAFF. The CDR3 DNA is TGTGCCAGCTCACAAGGGGTGGGAAACACTGAAGCTTTCTTT.